This TCR beta chain came from a study of blood T cell repertoires in COVID-19 (TCRdb year 2020). Background on the whole study: Collaborator samples came from the United States, Italy and Spain and covered acute and convalescent phases of COVID-19. The prospective study material was composed of cDNA or gDNA derived from T cells, B-cell-depleted T cells, or PBMCs. Subjects who had been exposed to COVID-19, were actively infected with it, or had recovered from it provided the deeply sampled blood TCRbeta repertoires that made up the dataset. The repertoires were released in a freely available public database meant as a resource for research on the immune response to SARS-CoV-2. Samples came from the ongoing ImmuneRACE study (first 160 participants) plus 1,254 subjects from 6 global collaborators. The sample metadata nearly always contained a de-identified subject ID, COVID-19 status, age in years and sex. HLA class I and class II types, where available, came from metadata supplied by the sample provider rather than from assay-based typing.

One collaborating source in Seattle enrolled patients during active infection and followed them longitudinally through the course of disease. The collaborating institutions used their own protocols to collect whole blood in K2EDTA tubes. Collaborator samples were shipped for TCRbeta analysis as frozen whole blood, isolated PBMCs, or DNA extracted from either sample type. The CDR3 contains 15 residues, cysteine and phenylalanine counted. Only the CDR3 DNA stays, 45 bases, in frame from base 1. Unmatched junction bases come to 7, with V trimmed by 5 bases and J by 2 bases. Via the germline V gene (reference sequence), CDR1 is MNHNY and CDR2 SVGAGI. TCRbeta CDR3 regions were amplified from genomic DNA by means of the immunoSEQ Assay, a bias-controlled multiplex PCR. In the paper's pipeline: Nucleated cell counts per sample were estimated from amplification of reference gene primers within the assay. To quantify the absolute abundance of each unique TCRbeta CDR3 rearrangement, sequence reads were collapsed and filtered. For each sample, productive Simpson clonality was calculated by taking the square root of Simpson's diversity index across productive rearrangements. TCRdb took over this immuneACCESS table, retaining in-frame rearrangements with V and J assigned. Such tables are incomplete; in checked studies, under half of the missing clones stem from an unresolved V gene, and the remainder is unexplained. That table is the source of V, J and clone size, and D and trimming were worked out from the DNA. Within this sample are approximately 92,000 clones, with 70% to 90% of them counted one time only. About 17% of the sample is held by the ten biggest clonotypes.

Notes on this clone: This receptor's antigen is unknown. No per-base quality is available; no much larger clone lies one base away.

What the research found in general, with its limitations: Clinical and demographic metadata were provided uncurated, with the amount varying by source and participant.

The clonotype comes from a woman aged 60-70 years with COVID-19, enrolled during active disease. This receptor chain uses TRBV6-6 and TRBJ2-5; TRBD1 fits 8 bases in the junction. The specimen sequenced was peripheral blood. In nucleotides, the sequence is TGTGCCAGCAGTCCCGCAACAGGGGGACAAGAGACCCAGTACTTC. It is translated as CASSPATGGQETQYF.